These 19 T cell receptor beta chains were sequenced from one sample in a study of T cell changes during pregnancy in multiple sclerosis. Method: immunoSEQ multiplex PCR; TCRdb's copy keeps in-frame clones and lacks some. In the table there are about 40,000 clones, roughly 85% of which are singletons. The specimen was CD4+ T cells from peripheral blood mononuclear cells, collected before pregnancy. The receptors originated from a female donor with multiple sclerosis, enrolled in a pregnancy study.

This chain links TRBV6-1 with TRBJ2-5; D may be TRBD1 (5 bases). The CDR3 spans 14 residues. CDR1 and CDR2 from the germline V gene are MNHNS and SASEGT. Trimming removed 5 bases at V and 1 base at J, with 11 bases between. CDR3 protein: CASSTQGTQETQYF. The DNA of the CDR3 is TGTGCCAGCAGTACCCAGGGTACCCAAGAGACCCAGTACTTC.

The chain has TRBV5-1 and TRBJ1-1, with 8 bases fitting TRBD1. CDR1 is SGHRS and CDR2 is YFSETQ in the germline V gene. The CDR3 extends over 15 amino acids. V lost 0 bases and J lost 3; bases outside the gene matches: 4. The CDR3 DNA reads as TGCGCCAGCAGCTTGGAGGCAGGGGGCCACACTGAAGCTTTCTTT. This translates into CASSLEAGGHTEAFF.

A single count supports this clone. This rearrangement joins TRBV7-6 to TRBJ1-1; D remains ambiguous. V lost 3 bases, J lost 3 bases, and 8 bases lay in between. The length of the CDR3 is 13 residues. Germline V gene data show CDR1 as SGHVS and CDR2 as FNYEAQ. Here the CDR3 DNA reads TGTGCCAGCAGCTTGGGCGCTCACACTGAAGCTTTCTTT. Translating gives CASSLGAHTEAFF.

This CDR3 reads CASSLEGGYGYTF. CDR3 DNA sequence: TGTGCCAGCAGCTTGGAGGGCGGGTATGGCTACACCTTC. V usage is TRBV5-4 and J usage is TRBJ1-2, with D uncertain. Germline values: CDR1 SGHNT, CDR2 YYREEE (reference sequence). The CDR3 is 13 amino acids. Deletions cut 0 bases from V and 5 bases from J, with 8 bases between.

The V call is TRBV6-5, the J call TRBJ1-5, with a possible D match to TRBD1 (5 bases). V was trimmed by 6 bases and J by 2 bases, leaving 11 bases between them. Germline lookup yields CDR1 MNHEY and CDR2 SVGAGI. This CDR3 region has 14 residues. CDR3 amino acids: CASRNLQGNQPQHF. The CDR3 nucleotides are TGTGCCAGCAGAAACCTACAGGGCAATCAGCCCCAGCATTTT.

The chain uses TRBV2 and TRBJ2-1, with D possibly matching TRBD2 (5 bases). The CDR3 sequence is 13 residues long. The V end lost 3 bases, the J end lost 9 bases, and 12 bases lay between the germline ends. Per germline, CDR1 SNHLY and CDR2 FYNNEI. The CDR3 here is CASSEQLEGEQFF. CDR3 DNA sequence: TGTGCCAGCAGTGAGCAACTAGAGGGTGAGCAGTTCTTC. Full variable domain (rest looked up from reference TRBV2 and TRBJ2-1): EPEVTQTPSHQVTQMGQEVILRCVPISNHLYFYWYRQILGQKVEFLVSFYNNEISEKSEIFDDQFSVERPDGSNFTLKIRSTKLEDSAMYFCASSEQLEGEQFFGPGTRLTVL.

V and J are TRBV21-1 and TRBJ2-7; the D call in the table, TRBD2, was not verified against the DNA. TRBV21-1 is marked as a pseudogene. The CDR3 has 14 amino acids. The CDR3 reads CASSGESASYEQYF. CDR3 bases: TGTGCCAGCTCGGGGGAAAGTGCGTCCTACGAGCAGTACTTC.

The chain couples TRBV7-2 to TRBJ1-4; D is possibly TRBD1 (5 bases). V lost 1 base, J lost 5 bases, and 11 bases lay in between. Germline V lookup: CDR1 SGHTA, CDR2 FQGNSA. CDR3 length: 15 residues. In DNA, the CDR3 is TGTGCCAGCAGCTTAGGCGGGGGACGGAATGAAAAACTGTTTTTT. Amino acid sequence: CASSLGGGRNEKLFF.

The rearrangement links TRBV28 to TRBJ2-1, with 8 bases aligning to TRBD2. Germline V lookup: CDR1 MDHEN, CDR2 SYDVKM. The trim removed 4 bases at V and 6 bases at J, leaving 11 bases unmatched. This CDR3 has 16 residues. The CDR3 here is CASSSTRGGWVNEQFF. The CDR3 DNA is TGTGCCAGCAGTTCTACGCGCGGGGGGTGGGTCAATGAGCAGTTCTTC.

The chain combines TRBV29-1 with TRBJ2-3; 9 positions agree with TRBD2. The CDR3 covers 13 residues. In germline, CDR1 is SQVTM, CDR2 ANQGSEA. The V segment lost 8 bases and the J segment 4 bases; nucleotides outside the gene matches: 7. CDR3 bases: TGCAGCTTGAGGGGCGGGAGGGCAGATACGCAGTATTTT. Its protein is CSLRGGRADTQYF.

The chain couples TRBV6-4 to TRBJ2-1, with 8 bases fitting TRBD2. CDR1 is MRHNA, CDR2 SNTAGT, per germline. CDR3 length: 16 amino acids. Trimming took 0 bases from V and 0 from J; bases not matched to a gene: 1. CDR3 in DNA: TGTGCCAGCAGTGACTCGGGGACTAGCTCCTACAATGAGCAGTTCTTC. It translates to CASSDSGTSSYNEQFF.

V is TRBV6-5 and J is TRBJ2-7; 7 nucleotides line up with TRBD2. V lost 7 bases and J lost 2; bases outside the gene matches: 5. The CDR3 has 13 residues. From germline, CDR1 is MNHEY and CDR2 SVGAGI. The CDR3 sequence is CASKRDRTYEQYF. CDR3 sequence (DNA): TGTGCCAGCAAGCGGGACCGTACCTACGAGCAGTACTTC.

The chain has TRBV28 and TRBJ1-1; the D is unclear. The CDR3 has 13 amino acids. The V gene lost 10 bases and the J gene lost 1 base, with 13 bases spanning the gap. The germline CDR1 and CDR2 sequences are MDHEN and SYDVKM. In nucleotides, the CDR3 is TGTGCCATAGCACCCTCAAAGAACACTGAAGCTTTCTTT. Its translation: CAIAPSKNTEAFF. Combining the CDR3 with reference TRBV28 and TRBJ1-1 gives the whole variable domain DVKVTQSSRYLVKRTGEKVFLECVQDMDHENMFWYRQDPGLGLRLIYFSYDVKMKEKGDIPEGYSVSREKKERFSLILESASTNQTSMYLCAIAPSKNTEAFFGQGTRLTVV.

The chain has TRBV6-6 and TRBJ1-4; maybe TRBD1 (6 bases). This CDR3 comprises 13 residues. The germline CDR1 and CDR2 sequences are MNHNY and SVGAGI (reference sequence). Trimming pared 8 bases from V and 8 bases from J, leaving 15 bases between. The CDR3 DNA reads as TGTGCCAGCTGCGAGAGGACAGCCGAAAAACTGTTTTTT. Translation gives CASCERTAEKLFF.

This chain links TRBV19 with TRBJ1-5, with 8 bases matching TRBD1. With 5 bases clipped from V and 6 bases from J, the junction kept 9 bases outside the gene matches. The CDR3 totals 15 residues. Per germline, CDR1 LNHDA and CDR2 SQIVND (reference sequence). The CDR3 spells CASSPWTGIGQPQHF. The DNA for the CDR3 is TGTGCCAGTAGTCCATGGACAGGGATCGGTCAGCCCCAGCATTTT.

The V gene is TRBV6-5, the J gene TRBJ1-4, with TRBD1 identical over 7 bases. Germline V gene lookup returns CDR1 MNHEY and CDR2 SVGAGI. The CDR3 totals 15 residues. V shed 0 bases, J shed 6 bases, and the junction held 4 bases outside the gene matches. CDR3 loop: CASSYSRQGYEKLFF. Written as DNA, the CDR3 is TGTGCCAGCAGTTACTCGAGACAGGGTTATGAAAAACTGTTTTTT.

In the case of this clone: An end of the junction does not agree with germline; a read error may underlie this. J is TRBJ2-1 and V is TRBV7-7, with 8 bases that match TRBD2. CDR1 SSHAT and CDR2 FNYEAQ come from the germline V gene (reference sequence). This CDR3 has 16 amino acids. This CDR3 reads CASSLEAGGINNEQFF. The CDR3 coding sequence is TGTGCTAGCAGCTTAGAGGCGGGAGGTATAAACAATGAGCAGTTCTTC.

The chain has TRBV9 and TRBJ2-7, with a weak D call TRBD2 (5 bases). Germline V gives CDR1 SGDLS, CDR2 YYNGEE. The CDR3 contains 13 residues. V shed 4 bases and J shed 5 bases, with 13 bases lying between them. The DNA of the CDR3 is TGTGCCAGCAGCCCCCGGGGTCGGAACGAGCAGTACTTC. Translated: CASSPRGRNEQYF.

V gene TRBV7-2 combines with J gene TRBJ2-7, with 8 bases identical to TRBD2. Germline CDR1 SGHTA, CDR2 FQGNSA. The CDR3 runs to 15 residues. J lost 0 bases, V lost 5 bases, and 6 bases had no gene match. CDR3 nucleotides: TGTGCCAGCAGCCAAGATAGCGGGATCTCCTACGAGCAGTACTTC. Protein product: CASSQDSGISYEQYF.